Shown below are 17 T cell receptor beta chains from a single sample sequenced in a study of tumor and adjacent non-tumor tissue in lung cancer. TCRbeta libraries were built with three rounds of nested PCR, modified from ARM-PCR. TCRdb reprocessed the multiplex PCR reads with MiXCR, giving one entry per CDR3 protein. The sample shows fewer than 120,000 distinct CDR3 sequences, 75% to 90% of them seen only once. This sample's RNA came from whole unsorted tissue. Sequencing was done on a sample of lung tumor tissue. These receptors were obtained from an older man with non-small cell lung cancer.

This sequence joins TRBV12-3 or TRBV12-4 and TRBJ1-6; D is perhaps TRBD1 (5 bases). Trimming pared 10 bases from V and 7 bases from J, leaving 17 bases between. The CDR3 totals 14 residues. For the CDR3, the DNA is TGTGCCAATAGTTTGGGTTCAGGGAATTCACCCCTCCACTTT. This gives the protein CANSLGSGNSPLHF.

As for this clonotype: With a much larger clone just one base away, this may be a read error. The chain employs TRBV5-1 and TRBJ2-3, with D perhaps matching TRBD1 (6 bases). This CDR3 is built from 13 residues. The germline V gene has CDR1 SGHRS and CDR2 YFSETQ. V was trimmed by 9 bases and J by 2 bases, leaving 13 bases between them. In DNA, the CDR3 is TGCGCCAACACAAGACAGGCCACAGATACGCAGTATTTT. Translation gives CANTRQATDTQYF.

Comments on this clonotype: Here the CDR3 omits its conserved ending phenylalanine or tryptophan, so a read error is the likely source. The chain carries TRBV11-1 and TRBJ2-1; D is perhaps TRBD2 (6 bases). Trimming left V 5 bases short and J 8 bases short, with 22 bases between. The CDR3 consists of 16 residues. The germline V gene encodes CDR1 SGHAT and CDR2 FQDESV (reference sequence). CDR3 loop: CASSPRPGEGPHEQFL. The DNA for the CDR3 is TGTGCCAGCAGCCCCCGGCCGGGAGAGGGACCACATGAGCAGTTCTTG.

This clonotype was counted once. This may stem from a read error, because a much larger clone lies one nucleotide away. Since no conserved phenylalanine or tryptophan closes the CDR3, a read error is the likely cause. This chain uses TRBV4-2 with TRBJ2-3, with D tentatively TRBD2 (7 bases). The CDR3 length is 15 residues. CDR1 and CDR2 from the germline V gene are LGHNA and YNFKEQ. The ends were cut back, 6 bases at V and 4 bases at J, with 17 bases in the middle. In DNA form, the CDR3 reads TGTGCCAGCAGACCCAGTAAGGGGGGGCCAGATACGCAGTATCTT. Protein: CASRPSKGGPDTQYL.

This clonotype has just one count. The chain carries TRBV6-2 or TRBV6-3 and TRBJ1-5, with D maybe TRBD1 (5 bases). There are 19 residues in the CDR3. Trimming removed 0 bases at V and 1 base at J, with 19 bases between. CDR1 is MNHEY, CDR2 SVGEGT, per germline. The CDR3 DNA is TGTGCCAGCAGTTACTCCATTGGGGGTACAAAAGCGAGCAATCAGCCCCAGCATTTT. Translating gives CASSYSIGGTKASNQPQHF.

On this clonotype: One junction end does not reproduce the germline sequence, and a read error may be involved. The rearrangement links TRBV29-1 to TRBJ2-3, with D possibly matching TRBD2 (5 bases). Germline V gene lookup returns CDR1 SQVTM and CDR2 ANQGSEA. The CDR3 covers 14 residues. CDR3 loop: CSVDRESSTDTQYF. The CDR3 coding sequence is TGCAGCGTTGATAGAGAGTCTAGCACAGATACACAGTATTTT.

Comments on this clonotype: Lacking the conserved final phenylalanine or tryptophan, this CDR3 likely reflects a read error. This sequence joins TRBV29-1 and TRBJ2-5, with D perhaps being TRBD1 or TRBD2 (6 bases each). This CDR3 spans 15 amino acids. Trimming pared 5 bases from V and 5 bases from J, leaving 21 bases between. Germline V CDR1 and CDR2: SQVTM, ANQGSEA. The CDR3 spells CSVHEGGQVLETQYS. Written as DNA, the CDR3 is TGCAGCGTTCATGAAGGGGGGCAAGTACTGGAGACCCAGTACTCT.

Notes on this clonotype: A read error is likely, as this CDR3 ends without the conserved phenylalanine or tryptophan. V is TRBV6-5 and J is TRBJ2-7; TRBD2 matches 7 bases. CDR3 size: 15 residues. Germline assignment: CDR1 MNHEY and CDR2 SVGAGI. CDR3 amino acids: CAVGRRLAGFYEQYL. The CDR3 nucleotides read TGTGCCGTCGGAAGGAGACTAGCAGGTTTTTACGAACAGTACCTC.

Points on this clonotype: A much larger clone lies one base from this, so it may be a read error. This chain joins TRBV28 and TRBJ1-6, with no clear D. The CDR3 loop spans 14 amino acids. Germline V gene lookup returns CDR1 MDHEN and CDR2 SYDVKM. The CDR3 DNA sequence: TGTACCAGCATGGGGAGCTCCTATAATTCACCCCTCCACTTT. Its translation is CTSMGSSYNSPLHF.

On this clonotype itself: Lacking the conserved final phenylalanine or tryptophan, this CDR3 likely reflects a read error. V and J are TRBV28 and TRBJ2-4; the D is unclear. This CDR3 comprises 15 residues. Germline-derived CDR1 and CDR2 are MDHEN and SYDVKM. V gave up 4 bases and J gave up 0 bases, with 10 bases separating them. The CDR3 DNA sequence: TGTGCCAGCAGTTCTTACCCTCTAGCCAAAAACATTCAGTACTCC. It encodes CASSSYPLAKNIQYS.

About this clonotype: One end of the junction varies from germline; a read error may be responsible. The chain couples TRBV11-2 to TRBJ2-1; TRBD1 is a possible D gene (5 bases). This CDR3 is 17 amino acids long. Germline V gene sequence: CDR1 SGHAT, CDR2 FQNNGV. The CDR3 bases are TGTGCCAGCGTTTGGGGCTCCAGCGCCGCCTCATACAATGAGCAATTATTC. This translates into CASVWGSSAASYNEQLF.

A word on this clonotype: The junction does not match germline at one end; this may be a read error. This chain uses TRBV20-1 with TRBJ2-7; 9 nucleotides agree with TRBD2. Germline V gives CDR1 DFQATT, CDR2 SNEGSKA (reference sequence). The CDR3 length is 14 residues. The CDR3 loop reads CSTRDGGRALEQYF. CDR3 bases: TGTAGTACTAGAGATGGCGGGAGGGCCCTCGAACAGTACTTC.

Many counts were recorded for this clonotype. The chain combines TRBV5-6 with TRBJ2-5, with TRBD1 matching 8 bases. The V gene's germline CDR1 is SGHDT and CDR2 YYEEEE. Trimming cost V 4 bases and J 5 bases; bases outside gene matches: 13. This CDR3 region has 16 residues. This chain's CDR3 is CASSLNGQGPRETQYF. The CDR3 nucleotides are TGTGCCAGCAGCCTGAACGGACAGGGACCTCGGGAGACCCAGTACTTC.

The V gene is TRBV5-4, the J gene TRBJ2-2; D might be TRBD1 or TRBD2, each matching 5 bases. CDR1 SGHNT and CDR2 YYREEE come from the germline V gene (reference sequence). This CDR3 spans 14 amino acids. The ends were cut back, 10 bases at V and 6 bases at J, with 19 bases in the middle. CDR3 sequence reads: CAGSPLGGAGELFF. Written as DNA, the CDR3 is TGTGCCGGTAGCCCCCTTGGGGGAGCCGGGGAGCTGTTTTTT.

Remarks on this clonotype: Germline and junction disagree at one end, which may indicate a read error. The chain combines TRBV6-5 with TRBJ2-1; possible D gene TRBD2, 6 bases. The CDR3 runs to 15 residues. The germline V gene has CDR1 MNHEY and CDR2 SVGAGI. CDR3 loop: CASSTWSGRFNKQFF. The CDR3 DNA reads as TGTGCCAGCAGTACGTGGTCAGGGAGGTTCAATAAGCAGTTCTTC.

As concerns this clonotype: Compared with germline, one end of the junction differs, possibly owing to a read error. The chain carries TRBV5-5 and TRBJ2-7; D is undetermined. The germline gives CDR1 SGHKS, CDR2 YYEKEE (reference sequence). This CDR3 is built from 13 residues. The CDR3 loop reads CASSPGTSYEQHF. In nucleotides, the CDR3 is TGTGCCAGCAGCCCCGGAACATCCTACGAGCAGCACTTC.

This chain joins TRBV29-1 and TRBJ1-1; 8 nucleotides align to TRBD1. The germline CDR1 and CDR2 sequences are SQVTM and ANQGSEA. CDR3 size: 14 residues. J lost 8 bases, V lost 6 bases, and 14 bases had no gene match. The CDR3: CSVFGQGTEIEAFF. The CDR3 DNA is TGCAGCGTCTTCGGACAGGGAACTGAAATCGAAGCTTTCTTT.